One T cell receptor beta chain is described in this entry. Its cognate antigen is unknown. Collection of blood occurred at baseline, at cycle 4 day 1, and at cycle 7 day 1. TCRdb keeps only in-frame clones here, not all; method: immunoSEQ multiplex PCR. Among some 42,000 clones listed, over 65% were seen once. The data were taken from a study of OX40 agonist ivuxolimab in advanced cancers. Overall study context: Partial responses were recorded for three patients, including one with hepatocellular carcinoma and two with cutaneous melanoma.

The CDR3 runs to 14 residues. The germline gives CDR1 MNHEY, CDR2 SMNVEV (reference sequence). Trimming removed 2 bases from V and 1 base from J; junction bases left unmatched: 1. General study points: The antigen specificity of the peripheral T cells (those that were expanded) was not determined.

The sample in question was CD4+ or CD8+ T cells sorted from blood, obtained in a trial of the OX40 agonist ivuxolimab. The J gene is TRBJ1-1, the V gene TRBV27, with TRBD1 matching 7 bases. This TCR derives from an adult with an advanced solid tumor such as melanoma, head and neck, liver or kidney cancer. CDR3 residues: CASSLDRANTEAFF. In DNA form, the CDR3 reads TGTGCCAGCAGTTTAGACAGGGCGAACACTGAAGCTTTCTTT.